This T cell receptor (beta chain) was obtained from a study of CD8 T cells in Susac syndrome. The V gene's germline CDR1 is MNHNS and CDR2 SASEGT. J gave up 8 bases and V 6 bases, and 4 bases lay outside the gene matches. This CDR3 comprises 13 residues. An input of roughly 0.5 to 1 ug of RNA was subjected to reverse transcription using random hexamers. The immunoSEQ assay covered 54 Vbeta and 13 Jbeta segments for CDR3. TCRdb ran MiXCR on the immunoSEQ multiplex PCR reads and lists one entry per CDR3 protein. The table has around 280,000 distinct CDR3 sequences, approximately 85% seen once. In blood CD8+ and CD4+ T cells, TCR beta underwent sequencing. Purification of the CD8+ and CD4+ T cells relied on negative isolation, and TEMRA cells underwent FACS enrichment.

The clonotype was recovered from a human donor with multiple sclerosis. The chain employs TRBV6-1 and TRBJ1-4, with 9 nucleotides matching TRBD1. The sample comprised CD8+ T cells from PBMCs. CDR3 in amino acids: CASSWTGDEKLFF. CDR3 DNA: TGTGCCAGCAGCTGGACAGGGGACGAAAAACTGTTTTTT.